The rows below give T cell receptor beta chains drawn from one sample of a study of regulatory dendritic cells for organ transplantation. The table came from immunoSEQ multiplex PCR; TCRdb's copy has only in-frame clones and leaves some out. The repertoire holds 25,000 to 30,000 clones, approximately 82% seen once, with 0.4% in the top ten. Material for sequencing was naive CD8+ T cells from blood. The receptors shown here come from a human donor in good health. Each CDR3 is given without its conserved first and last residue.

ASSLVGGFETQY	TRBV7-9
ASSRTSGGATDTQY	TRBV9
ASSSGAERVYGYT	TRBV27
ASSPKDRVNTGELF	TRBV7-6
ASSIGVSRQPQH	TRBV19
ATSRGPEPEQY	TRBV15
ASSLWGGDYGYT	TRBV2
ASSLEKRSYNEQF	TRBV11-2
ASSLEEAQSSYEQY	TRBV11-2
ASKSTSGGFDTQY	TRBV19
ASSLGQDPTYNEQF	TRBV19
ASSDTLYGYT	TRBV6-1
ATSMGGVPHYNSPLH	TRBV19
ASSERIRDRKQETQY	TRBV13
ASSLTGGEAF	TRBV9